This T cell receptor beta chain was found in a study of breast tumors, draining lymph nodes, adjacent tissues. CDR1 and CDR2 (germline): MNHEY, SVGAGI. This CDR3 region has 16 residues. Trimming stripped 5 bases from V and 0 bases from J, with 14 bases between. The study, taken as a whole, reports: Most tumor T cells seemingly derive from lymph node, then expand in tumor. Tumors had less TCR diversity than lymph nodes, more than nontumor tissue.

Samples came from axillary lymph nodes draining the breast cancer. TCRdb re-called the multiplex PCR reads with MiXCR, one entry per CDR3 protein. The sample contains about 150,000 distinct CDR3 sequences, about a fifth of which appear only once. On this clonotype: The antigen remains unidentified. Given a much more abundant clone one base away, this may be a read error. This likely comes from a read error, as the CDR3 has no conserved phenylalanine or tryptophan at its end.

The origin of this receptor is a female donor with breast cancer. Some clones in this sample may be carry-over from other donors' samples. The sequencing sample was made of axillary lymph node tissue. The chain carries TRBV6-5 and TRBJ1-5; D not resolved. CDR3 loop: CASSDEGPYSNQPQHL. The CDR3 region has the DNA TGTGCCAGCAGTGATGAAGGTCCCTATAGCAATCAGCCCCAGCATCTT.